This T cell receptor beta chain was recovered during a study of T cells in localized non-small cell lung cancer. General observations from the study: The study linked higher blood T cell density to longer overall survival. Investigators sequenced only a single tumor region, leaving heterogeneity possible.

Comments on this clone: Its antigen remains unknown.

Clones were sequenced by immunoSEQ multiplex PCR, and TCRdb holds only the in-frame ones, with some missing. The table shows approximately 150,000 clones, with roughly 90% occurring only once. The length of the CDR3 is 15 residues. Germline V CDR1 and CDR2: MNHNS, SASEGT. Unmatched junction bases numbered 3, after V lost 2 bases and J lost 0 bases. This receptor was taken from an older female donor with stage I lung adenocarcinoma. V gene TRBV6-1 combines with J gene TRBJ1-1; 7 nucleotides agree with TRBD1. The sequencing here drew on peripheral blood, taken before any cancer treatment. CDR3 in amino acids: CASSEQGGLNTEAFF. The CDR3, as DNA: TGTGCCAGCAGTGAACAGGGGGGGTTGAACACTGAAGCTTTCTTT.